A selection of T cell receptor beta chains follows, all from one sample in a study of Graves' ophthalmopathy and Graves' hyperthyroidism. TCRdb used MiXCR to reprocess the multiplex PCR reads, holding one entry per CDR3 protein. The sample shows over 650,000 distinct CDR3 sequences, under 50% of them seen only once. Sequenced: peripheral blood. The receptors originated from an adult man with Graves' ophthalmopathy. Both conserved end residues are part of each CDR3. A D gene is named only where the DNA matches it firmly. Rows may omit the clone size; those that give it use once, few, many or a size class.

d_gene: -; v_gene: TRBV20-1; abundance: many; j_gene: TRBJ1-2; CDR3aa: CSAREGGEGYTF; CDR3nt: TGCAGTGCTAGAGAAGGGGGGGAAGGCTACACCTTC
d_gene: -; v_gene: TRBV7-3; abundance: few; j_gene: TRBJ2-7; CDR3aa: CASSRDTPYEQYF; CDR3nt: TGTGCCAGCAGCCGGGACACTCCCTACGAGCAGTACTTC
d_gene: -; v_gene: TRBV24-1; abundance: many; j_gene: TRBJ1-5; CDR3aa: CATSDGTENQPQHF; CDR3nt: TGTGCCACCAGTGACGGGACCGAAAATCAGCCCCAGCATTTT
d_gene: -; v_gene: TRBV7-2; abundance: many; j_gene: TRBJ2-2; CDR3aa: CASRPREAVAGELFF; CDR3nt: TGTGCCAGCAGACCCAGGGAGGCGGTAGCCGGGGAGCTGTTTTTT
d_gene: -; v_gene: TRBV2; abundance: many; j_gene: TRBJ1-2; CDR3aa: CASSAVGLHYGYTF; CDR3nt: TGTGCCAGCAGTGCAGTAGGTCTACACTATGGCTACACCTTC
d_gene: -; v_gene: TRBV10-3; abundance: -; j_gene: TRBJ2-5; CDR3aa: CAISAGPNTGEPQYF; CDR3nt: TGTGCCATCAGTGCTGGACCGAACACCGGGGAGCCCCAGTACTTC
d_gene: TRBD2; v_gene: TRBV19; abundance: many; j_gene: TRBJ2-5; CDR3aa: CASSPAAWREQETQYF; CDR3nt: TGTGCCAGTAGTCCGGCGGCTTGGCGGGAGCAAGAGACCCAGTACTTC
d_gene: TRBD1; v_gene: TRBV12-3/TRBV12-4; abundance: few; j_gene: TRBJ2-7; CDR3aa: CASTAGQGGSYEQYF; CDR3nt: TGTGCCAGCACCGCCGGACAGGGAGGATCCTACGAGCAGTACTTC
d_gene: TRBD1; v_gene: TRBV25-1; abundance: many; j_gene: TRBJ2-7; CDR3aa: CASSESLPGTGVGSPSYEQYF; CDR3nt: TGTGCCAGCAGTGAATCCCTCCCGGGGACAGGGGTAGGTTCCCCCTCCTACGAGCAGTACTTC
d_gene: -; v_gene: TRBV4-2; abundance: -; j_gene: TRBJ2-2; CDR3aa: CASSQELTATGELFF; CDR3nt: TGTGCCAGCAGCCAAGAACTTACGGCCACCGGGGAGCTGTTTTTT
d_gene: -; v_gene: TRBV19; abundance: few; j_gene: TRBJ2-7; CDR3aa: CASSILPPYGGGHEQYF; CDR3nt: TGTGCCAGTAGTATTCTACCCCCTTACGGAGGGGGCCACGAGCAGTACTTC
d_gene: TRBD1; v_gene: TRBV7-9; abundance: many; j_gene: TRBJ1-2; CDR3aa: CASSFRDSDYGYTF; CDR3nt: TGTGCCAGCAGCTTTCGGGACAGTGATTATGGCTACACCTTC
d_gene: -; v_gene: TRBV6-5; abundance: many; j_gene: TRBJ2-7; CDR3aa: CASSYKGSGEQYF; CDR3nt: TGTGCCAGCAGTTATAAGGGGAGCGGAGAGCAGTACTTC
d_gene: TRBD1; v_gene: TRBV7-2; abundance: many; j_gene: TRBJ1-3; CDR3aa: CASSSGTGSYSGNTIYF; CDR3nt: TGTGCCAGCAGCTCAGGGACAGGGTCATACTCTGGAAACACCATATATTTT
d_gene: TRBD2; v_gene: TRBV20-1; abundance: few; j_gene: TRBJ2-5; CDR3aa: CSASIGTSGARETQYF; CDR3nt: TGCAGTGCTAGTATTGGGACTAGCGGGGCGCGGGAGACCCAGTACTTC
d_gene: -; v_gene: TRBV15; abundance: -; j_gene: TRBJ2-7; CDR3aa: CATTSGRLAQGSREQYF; CDR3nt: TGTGCCACCACCAGTGGGAGGTTGGCACAGGGCTCGAGGGAACAGTACTTC
d_gene: TRBD2; v_gene: TRBV6-2/TRBV6-3; abundance: -; j_gene: TRBJ2-7; CDR3aa: CASTLAGPYEQYF; CDR3nt: TGTGCCAGCACCCTAGCGGGCCCCTACGAGCAGTACTTC
d_gene: -; v_gene: TRBV10-3; abundance: -; j_gene: TRBJ2-7; CDR3aa: CAIPVGTYEQYF; CDR3nt: TGTGCCATCCCAGTTGGGACGTACGAGCAGTACTTC
d_gene: -; v_gene: TRBV24-1; abundance: many; j_gene: TRBJ1-1; CDR3aa: CATSGQFTEAFF; CDR3nt: TGTGCCACCAGTGGACAGTTCACTGAAGCTTTCTTT
d_gene: -; v_gene: TRBV24-1; abundance: few; j_gene: TRBJ2-3; CDR3aa: CATSEGGFTDTQYF; CDR3nt: TGTGCCACCAGTGAGGGTGGGTTCACAGATACGCAGTATTTT
d_gene: TRBD2; v_gene: TRBV29-1; abundance: -; j_gene: TRBJ2-7; CDR3aa: CSVGSGGTYEQYF; CDR3nt: TGCAGCGTTGGGTCCGGGGGGACCTACGAGCAGTACTTC